The rows below give T cell receptor beta chains drawn from one sample of a study of CD8 T cells in ankylosing spondylitis. TCRdb reprocessed the 5' RACE reads via MiXCR and lists one record per CDR3 protein. Here the sample spans under 200,000 distinct CDR3 sequences, 9.8% being singletons. What was sequenced was blood, either unsorted or a sorted T cell fraction (not recorded which). The receptors here all came from a female donor with ankylosing spondylitis or in good health (not recorded which). CDR3s leave out the opening cysteine and the closing phenylalanine or tryptophan. Fields, in order: V gene, J gene, CDR3 protein.

v_gene: TRBV5-6
j_gene: TRBJ2-3
CDR3aa: ASSSWGWYTQY

v_gene: TRBV6-5
j_gene: TRBJ2-7
CDR3aa: ASSSSGGPSYEQY

v_gene: TRBV4-2
j_gene: TRBJ2-1
CDR3aa: ASSHLAGHRGDNEQF

v_gene: TRBV9
j_gene: TRBJ2-3
CDR3aa: ASSFGDRKSTDTQY

v_gene: TRBV4-3
j_gene: TRBJ2-3
CDR3aa: ASSQDSGSSTTQY

v_gene: TRBV20-1
j_gene: TRBJ2-3
CDR3aa: SARDREGWDTQY

v_gene: TRBV5-1
j_gene: TRBJ2-7
CDR3aa: ASSSRDSIGEQY

v_gene: TRBV7-9
j_gene: TRBJ2-7
CDR3aa: ASSLATGVVHEQY

v_gene: TRBV6-1
j_gene: TRBJ1-5
CDR3aa: ASSEDSIIHRNQPQH

v_gene: TRBV27
j_gene: TRBJ2-1
CDR3aa: ASSFGPRYNEQF

v_gene: TRBV14
j_gene: TRBJ2-5
CDR3aa: ASSQGVTQY

v_gene: TRBV28
j_gene: TRBJ2-7
CDR3aa: ASSGDWIYEQY

v_gene: TRBV9
j_gene: TRBJ1-2
CDR3aa: ASSLHNSPDGYT

v_gene: TRBV6-2/TRBV6-3
j_gene: TRBJ2-1
CDR3aa: ASTVDGNYNEQF

v_gene: TRBV29-1
j_gene: TRBJ2-7
CDR3aa: SAVGGFSYEQY

v_gene: TRBV9
j_gene: TRBJ1-1
CDR3aa: ASSVEGWLAF

v_gene: TRBV5-6
j_gene: TRBJ2-5
CDR3aa: ASSGGETPIGTQY

v_gene: TRBV29-1
j_gene: TRBJ1-2
CDR3aa: SVEEITTGNYGYT

v_gene: TRBV4-2
j_gene: TRBJ2-1
CDR3aa: ASSQGENGNEQF

v_gene: TRBV7-9
j_gene: TRBJ2-7
CDR3aa: ASSPWTSGVLLEQY

v_gene: TRBV4-3
j_gene: TRBJ1-6
CDR3aa: ASSQDFQGDNSPLH

v_gene: TRBV25-1
j_gene: TRBJ1-1
CDR3aa: ASSGGKKAPEAF

v_gene: TRBV12-3/TRBV12-4
j_gene: TRBJ2-7
CDR3aa: ASSPAWGLGPSEQY

v_gene: TRBV29-1
j_gene: TRBJ2-3
CDR3aa: SVEGLAGPTDTQY

v_gene: TRBV7-2
j_gene: TRBJ2-7
CDR3aa: ASSLAYGTPFCEQY

v_gene: TRBV20-1
j_gene: TRBJ2-1
CDR3aa: SARDMLPGWELYNEQF

v_gene: TRBV4-3
j_gene: TRBJ2-1
CDR3aa: ASSQDWTPRSNEQF

v_gene: TRBV10-3
j_gene: TRBJ2-5
CDR3aa: AIRTEQETQY

v_gene: TRBV5-5
j_gene: TRBJ1-1
CDR3aa: ASSKNPGVNTEAF

v_gene: TRBV9
j_gene: TRBJ1-2
CDR3aa: ASSANSAPLGYT

v_gene: TRBV4-1
j_gene: TRBJ2-7
CDR3aa: ASSQDRTGPEQY

v_gene: TRBV21-1
j_gene: TRBJ1-2
CDR3aa: ASSIVTGAPRGYT

v_gene: TRBV7-9
j_gene: TRBJ2-1
CDR3aa: ASSDGAGTEQF

v_gene: TRBV12-3/TRBV12-4
j_gene: TRBJ1-5
CDR3aa: ASSNQKGQLQH

v_gene: TRBV20-1
j_gene: TRBJ2-4
CDR3aa: SATWGEAVKNIQY

v_gene: TRBV12-3/TRBV12-4
j_gene: TRBJ2-1
CDR3aa: ASSLAGAGEFEQF

v_gene: TRBV11-2
j_gene: TRBJ2-1
CDR3aa: ASRLLGDEQF

v_gene: TRBV6-2/TRBV6-3
j_gene: TRBJ2-2
CDR3aa: ASSPTAEGGGELF

v_gene: TRBV27
j_gene: TRBJ2-5
CDR3aa: ASRESGTQETQY

v_gene: TRBV4-2
j_gene: TRBJ2-1
CDR3aa: ASSQGSGLAATEQF

v_gene: TRBV24-1
j_gene: TRBJ2-4
CDR3aa: ATSAQGTARTWNIQY

v_gene: TRBV12-3/TRBV12-4
j_gene: TRBJ2-7
CDR3aa: ASGNYEQY

v_gene: TRBV7-2
j_gene: TRBJ2-3
CDR3aa: ASSLRGRASDTQY

v_gene: TRBV20-1
j_gene: TRBJ1-2
CDR3aa: SARDREAASPYGYT

v_gene: TRBV15
j_gene: TRBJ2-1
CDR3aa: ATSRRGPGQGQF

v_gene: TRBV12-3/TRBV12-4
j_gene: TRBJ1-2
CDR3aa: ASSLTAGAYGYT

v_gene: TRBV4-3
j_gene: TRBJ2-4
CDR3aa: ASSQSGGTQNIQY

v_gene: TRBV7-9
j_gene: TRBJ2-7
CDR3aa: ASSDDRTGSYEQY

v_gene: TRBV20-1
j_gene: TRBJ2-1
CDR3aa: SARDRTLSSYNEQF

v_gene: TRBV10-3
j_gene: TRBJ2-5
CDR3aa: AISESSGLERY

v_gene: TRBV7-3
j_gene: TRBJ1-1
CDR3aa: ASSLNGAEAF

v_gene: TRBV6-1
j_gene: TRBJ2-1
CDR3aa: ASTSTGGRPPYNEQF

v_gene: TRBV12-3/TRBV12-4
j_gene: TRBJ1-1
CDR3aa: ASSFGVEPEAF

v_gene: TRBV28
j_gene: TRBJ2-7
CDR3aa: ASSFYRGYEQY

v_gene: TRBV28
j_gene: TRBJ2-7
CDR3aa: ASSPGQGISYEQY

v_gene: TRBV20-1
j_gene: TRBJ2-1
CDR3aa: SARGGSGRRGEQF

v_gene: TRBV12-3/TRBV12-4
j_gene: TRBJ2-1
CDR3aa: ASTLGGLRVFGNEQF

v_gene: TRBV20-1
j_gene: TRBJ2-7
CDR3aa: SARGLGSYEQY